What follows describes a single TCR beta chain. The data derive from a study of blood T cells in healthy people across ages. Through a sample-barcoded 5' primer and a J-beta primer mix, a second PCR was run for roughly 6 to 12 cycles. One entry per CDR3 protein results from TCRdb running MiXCR on the 5' RACE reads. The sample includes approximately 800,000 distinct CDR3 sequences, around a quarter of them seen just once. Looked up from germline, CDR1 is DFQATT and CDR2 is SNEGSKA (reference sequence). V lost 4 bases and J lost 0, with 9 bases in between. The CDR3 contains 13 residues. A further study also used this sample, focusing on T cells of mothers and their children. From that paper: Samples were provided by three healthy Caucasian mothers and their six children. Input to cDNA synthesis comprised all extracted RNA, at a ratio of approximately 1.5 ug per 15 ul. Related mother-child pairs showed slightly, non-significantly higher overlap than unrelated pairs.

Sequenced material: blood. J is TRBJ2-5 and V is TRBV20-1; D perhaps matches TRBD2 (5 bases). The source of this sequence is a boy between 10 and 17 years old in good health. The CDR3 sequence is CSAILAYQETQYF. The CDR3 coding sequence is TGCAGTGCTATATTAGCGTACCAAGAGACCCAGTACTTC.